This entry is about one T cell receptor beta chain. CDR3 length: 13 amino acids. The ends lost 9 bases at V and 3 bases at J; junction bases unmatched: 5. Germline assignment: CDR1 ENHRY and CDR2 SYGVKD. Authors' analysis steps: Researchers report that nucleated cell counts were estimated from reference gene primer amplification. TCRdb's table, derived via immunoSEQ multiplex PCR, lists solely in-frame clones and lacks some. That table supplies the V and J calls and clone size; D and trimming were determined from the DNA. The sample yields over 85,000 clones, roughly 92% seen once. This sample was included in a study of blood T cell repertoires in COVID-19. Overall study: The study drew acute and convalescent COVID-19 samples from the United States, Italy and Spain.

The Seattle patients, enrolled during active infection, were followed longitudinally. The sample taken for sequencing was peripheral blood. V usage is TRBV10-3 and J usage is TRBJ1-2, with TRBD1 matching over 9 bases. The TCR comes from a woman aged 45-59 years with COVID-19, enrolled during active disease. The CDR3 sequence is CAIPGQGDYGYTF. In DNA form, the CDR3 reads TGTGCCATTCCGGGACAGGGCGACTATGGCTACACCTTC.